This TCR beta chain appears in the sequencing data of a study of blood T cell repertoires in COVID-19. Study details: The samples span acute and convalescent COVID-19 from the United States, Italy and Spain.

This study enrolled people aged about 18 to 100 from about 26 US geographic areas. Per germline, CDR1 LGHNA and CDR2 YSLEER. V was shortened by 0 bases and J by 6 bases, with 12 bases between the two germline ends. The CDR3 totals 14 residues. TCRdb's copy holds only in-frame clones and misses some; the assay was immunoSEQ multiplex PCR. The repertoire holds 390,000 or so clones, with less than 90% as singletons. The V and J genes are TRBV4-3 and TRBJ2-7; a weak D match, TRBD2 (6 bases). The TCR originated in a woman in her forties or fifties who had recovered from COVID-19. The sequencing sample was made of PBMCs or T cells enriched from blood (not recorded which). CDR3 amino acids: CASSQEALAPEQYF. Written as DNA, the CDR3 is TGCGCCAGCAGCCAAGAAGCACTAGCTCCCGAGCAGTACTTC.